This paragraph covers one T cell receptor beta chain sequence. The sample belongs to a study of blood T cell repertoires in COVID-19. Participant ages covered roughly 18 to 89 years across 24 US areas. As processed by the authors: How many nucleated cells were present was estimated from reference gene primer amplification. TCRdb's table, derived via immunoSEQ multiplex PCR, lists solely in-frame clones and lacks some. V and J calls and clone size follow that table, whereas D and trimming were derived from the DNA. The data contain approximately 290,000 clones, approximately 83% of them singletons. Trimming shortened V by 2 bases and J by 10 bases, and 10 bases separated the two germline ends. The CDR3 covers 13 residues. Germline V CDR1 and CDR2: SGHRS, YFSETQ.

The sequence was collected from a woman under 40 who had recovered from COVID-19. The source material was PBMCs or T cells enriched from blood (not recorded which). The chain couples TRBV5-1 to TRBJ1-6; D gene ambiguous. The CDR3 DNA is TGCGCCAGCAGCTTCGTAGACAACTCACCCCTCCACTTT. It is translated as CASSFVDNSPLHF.